This entry describes one T cell receptor (beta chain). What it binds is not known. The record originates from a study of T cell responses to AZD1222 COVID-19 vaccine. Notes on the study in general: Nearly half of unique spike-specific TCRs reportedly avoided B.1.351 and B.1.1.7 mutated regions. At baseline, just five or six AZD1222 recipients tested seropositive. Donors, mostly white British, included more females; clonal diversity was possibly underestimated. CD4 TCRs linked to vaccination spanned spike, dominating at 160-218 and 743-854.

Using immunoSEQ multiplex PCR, the repertoire was profiled, and TCRdb retains in-frame clones only, with some absent. This sample has about 85,000 clones, with roughly nine tenths found just once. Germline CDR1 SQVTM, CDR2 ANQGSEA. The CDR3 runs 16 residues. V shed 3 bases and J 0 bases; nucleotides not matched to a gene: 9. This chain links TRBV29-1 with TRBJ2-5, with TRBD2 matching 8 bases. The sequence was collected from an adult in good health. The sample was peripheral blood, taken on day 0 of AZD1222 vaccination. CDR3 nucleotide sequence: TGCAGCGTTGATGCCGTGCTAGCGGGTTACCAAGAGACCCAGTACTTC. Amino acid sequence: CSVDAVLAGYQETQYF.